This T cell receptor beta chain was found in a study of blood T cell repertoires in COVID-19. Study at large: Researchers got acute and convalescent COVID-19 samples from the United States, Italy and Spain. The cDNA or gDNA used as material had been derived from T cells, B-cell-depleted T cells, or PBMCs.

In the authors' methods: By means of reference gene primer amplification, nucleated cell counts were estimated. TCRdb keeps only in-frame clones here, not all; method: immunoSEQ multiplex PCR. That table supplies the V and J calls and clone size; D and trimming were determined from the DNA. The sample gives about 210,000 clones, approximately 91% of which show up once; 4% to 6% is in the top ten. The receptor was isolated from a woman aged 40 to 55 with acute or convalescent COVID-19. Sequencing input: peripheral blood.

CDR3 in amino acids: CASSVRRSGGAGETQYF. CDR3 DNA sequence: TGTGCCAGCAGTGTTCGAAGAAGCGGGGGGGCCGGGGAGACCCAGTACTTC. The V gene is TRBV6-1, the J gene TRBJ2-5; the match to TRBD2 covers 10 bases. V dropped 4 bases and J dropped 5; count of bases not matched to a gene: 13. Germline assignment: CDR1 MNHNS and CDR2 SASEGT. This CDR3 region has 17 residues.